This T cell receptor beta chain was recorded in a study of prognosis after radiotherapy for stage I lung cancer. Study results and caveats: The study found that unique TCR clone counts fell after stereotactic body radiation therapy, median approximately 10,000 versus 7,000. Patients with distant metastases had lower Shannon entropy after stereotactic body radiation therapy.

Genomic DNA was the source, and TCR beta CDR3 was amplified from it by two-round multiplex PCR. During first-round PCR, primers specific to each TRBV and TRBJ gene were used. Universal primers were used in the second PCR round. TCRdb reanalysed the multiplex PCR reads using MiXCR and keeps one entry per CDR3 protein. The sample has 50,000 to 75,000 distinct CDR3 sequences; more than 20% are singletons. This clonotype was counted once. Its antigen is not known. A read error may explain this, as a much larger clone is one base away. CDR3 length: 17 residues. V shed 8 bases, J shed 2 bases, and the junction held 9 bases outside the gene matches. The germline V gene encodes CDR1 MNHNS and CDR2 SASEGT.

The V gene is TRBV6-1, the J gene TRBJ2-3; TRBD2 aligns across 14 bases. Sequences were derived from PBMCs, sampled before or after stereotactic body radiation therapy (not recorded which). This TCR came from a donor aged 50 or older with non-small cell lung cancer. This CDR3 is CASGKGTSGGTTDTQYF. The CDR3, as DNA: TGTGCCAGCGGTAAAGGGACTAGCGGGGGCACCACAGATACGCAGTATTTT.